A single sample is the source of the 2 T cell receptor beta chains below, sequenced in a study of Ad26.COV2.S vaccination and SARS-CoV-2 variants. The treatment denotes: around 19 received Ad26.COV2.S at low or high dose, single or two shots; about 5 received placebo; per-sample allocation not given. Day 63 following the first vaccine or placebo injection was when the samples were taken. Some clones are missing from TCRdb's copy, which holds only in-frame ones; the method was immunoSEQ multiplex PCR. The sample shows approximately 500,000 clones, around nine tenths of them seen only once. Sequencing was performed on peripheral blood, taken in a trial of Ad26.COV2.S vaccine versus placebo. The source of these receptors is a person aged 18-60 years who received the Ad26.COV2.S COVID-19 vaccine or a placebo.

CDR3 DNA sequence: TGTGCCAGCAGCGCGGGTGGCCATATACCCTATGGCTACACCTTC. It encodes CASSAGGHIPYGYTF. This chain links TRBV5-4 with TRBJ1-2; D is unclear. CDR1 and CDR2 from the germline V gene are SGHNT and YYREEE (reference sequence). V was shortened by 4 bases and J by 4 bases, with 17 bases between the two germline ends. The CDR3 runs 15 residues.

The chain uses TRBV30 and TRBJ1-3; the D gene is possibly TRBD1 (5 bases). The CDR3 is made up of 15 amino acids. CDR1 is GTSNPN and CDR2 is SVGIG in the germline V gene (reference sequence). Trimming removed 0 bases at V and 4 bases at J, with 13 bases between. The CDR3 bases are TGTGCCTGGAGTGTACAAGGGCAGGGAGGAAACACCATATATTTT. It specifies CAWSVQGQGGNTIYF.